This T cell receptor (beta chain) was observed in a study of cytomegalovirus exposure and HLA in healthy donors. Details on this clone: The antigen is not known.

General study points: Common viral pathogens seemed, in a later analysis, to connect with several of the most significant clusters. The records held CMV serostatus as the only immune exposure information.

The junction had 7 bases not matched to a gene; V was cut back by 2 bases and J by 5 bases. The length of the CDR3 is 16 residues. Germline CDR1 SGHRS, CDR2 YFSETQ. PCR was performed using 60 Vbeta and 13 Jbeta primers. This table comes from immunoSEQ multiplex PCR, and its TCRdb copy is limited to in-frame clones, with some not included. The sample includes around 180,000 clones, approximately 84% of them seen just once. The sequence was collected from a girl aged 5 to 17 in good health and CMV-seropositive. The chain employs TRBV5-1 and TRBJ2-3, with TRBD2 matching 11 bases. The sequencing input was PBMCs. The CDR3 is CASSLVAGGPIDTQYF. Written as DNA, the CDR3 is TGCGCCAGCAGCTTAGTAGCGGGGGGGCCTATAGATACGCAGTATTTT.